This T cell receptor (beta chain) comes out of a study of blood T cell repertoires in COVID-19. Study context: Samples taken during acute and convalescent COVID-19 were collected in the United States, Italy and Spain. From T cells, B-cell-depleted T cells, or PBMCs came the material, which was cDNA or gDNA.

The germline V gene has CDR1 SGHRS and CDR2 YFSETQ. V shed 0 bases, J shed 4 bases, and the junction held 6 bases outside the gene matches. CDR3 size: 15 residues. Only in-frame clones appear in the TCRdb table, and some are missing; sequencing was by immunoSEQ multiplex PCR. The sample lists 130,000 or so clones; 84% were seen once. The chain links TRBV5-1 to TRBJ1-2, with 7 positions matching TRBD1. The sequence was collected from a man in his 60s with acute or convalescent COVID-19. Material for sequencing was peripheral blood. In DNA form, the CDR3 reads TGCGCCAGCAGCTTGGCCGCGGGACAGACCTATGGCTACACCTTC. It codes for CASSLAAGQTYGYTF.